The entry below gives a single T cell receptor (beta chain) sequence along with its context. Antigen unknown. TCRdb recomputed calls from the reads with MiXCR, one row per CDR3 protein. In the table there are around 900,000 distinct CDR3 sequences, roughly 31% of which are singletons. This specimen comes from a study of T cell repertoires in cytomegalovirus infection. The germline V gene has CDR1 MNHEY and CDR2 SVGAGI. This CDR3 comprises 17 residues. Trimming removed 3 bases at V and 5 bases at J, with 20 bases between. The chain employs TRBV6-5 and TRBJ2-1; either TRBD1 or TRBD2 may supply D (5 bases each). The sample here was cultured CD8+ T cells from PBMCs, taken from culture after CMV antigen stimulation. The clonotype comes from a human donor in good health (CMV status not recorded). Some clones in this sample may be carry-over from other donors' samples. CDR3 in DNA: TGTGCCAGCAGTTATAAGAGACAGTTCACGAGGGACAATGAGCAGTTCTTC. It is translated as CASSYKRQFTRDNEQFF.